The 12 T cell receptor beta chains given below trace back to one sample, sequenced in a study of OX40 agonist ivuxolimab in advanced cancers. Clones were sequenced by immunoSEQ multiplex PCR, and TCRdb holds only the in-frame ones, with some missing. In the table there are about 80,000 clones, around 80% of which are singletons. This specimen consisted of CD4+ or CD8+ T cells sorted from blood, obtained in a trial of the OX40 agonist ivuxolimab. The receptors derive from an adult with an advanced solid tumor such as melanoma, head and neck, liver or kidney cancer.

The chain joins TRBV5-1 to TRBJ2-1; D not resolved. V dropped 3 bases and J dropped 6 bases, with 16 bases sitting between them. This CDR3 is 15 amino acids long. Germline loops: CDR1 SGHRS, CDR2 YFSETQ. The CDR3 loop is CASSWATRVPNEQFF. CDR3 coding DNA: TGCGCCAGCAGCTGGGCGACCCGGGTCCCCAATGAGCAGTTCTTC.

The genes are TRBV28 and TRBJ2-3, with D hard to call. Germline V gene sequence: CDR1 MDHEN, CDR2 SYDVKM. CDR3 length equals 14 residues. V dropped 5 bases and J dropped 0 bases, with 9 bases sitting between them. CDR3 sequence reads: CASSQSPSTDTQYF. CDR3 nucleotides: TGTGCCAGCAGTCAAAGTCCCAGCACAGATACGCAGTATTTT.

The chain recombines TRBV18 with TRBJ2-7, with D perhaps matching TRBD1 or TRBD2 (6 bases each). The CDR3 contains 14 residues. The V end lost 0 bases, the J end lost 5 bases, and 11 bases lay between the germline ends. The V gene's germline CDR1 is KGHSH and CDR2 LQKENI. The CDR3 region is CASSPPGGGNEQYF. CDR3 sequence (DNA): TGTGCCAGCTCACCACCTGGGGGCGGGAACGAGCAGTACTTC.

This clone was counted between two and nine times. This sequence joins TRBV4-2 and TRBJ2-7; 11 nucleotides match TRBD2. Trimming removed 0 bases from V and 5 bases from J; junction bases left unmatched: 3. Per the germline V gene, CDR1 is LGHNA and CDR2 is YNFKEQ. The CDR3 length is 15 residues. This CDR3 reads CASSQETSGSHEQYF. The CDR3 DNA is TGTGCCAGCAGCCAAGAAACTAGCGGGAGCCACGAGCAGTACTTC.

This chain links TRBV6-1 with TRBJ1-4, with TRBD1 as a possible D gene (6 bases). This CDR3 comprises 15 residues. Germline loops: CDR1 MNHNS, CDR2 SASEGT. With 2 bases removed from V and 3 bases from J, the gap between germline ends came to 10 bases. CDR3 DNA sequence: TGTGCCAGCAGTGAACGGGGACATGCTAATGAAAAACTGTTTTTT. As protein: CASSERGHANEKLFF.

The J gene is TRBJ2-7, the V gene TRBV13; TRBD2 matches 13 bases. Germline V gene lookup returns CDR1 PRHDT and CDR2 FYEKMQ (reference sequence). J gave up 4 bases and V 4 bases, and 4 bases lay outside the gene matches. CDR3 length equals 15 residues. CDR3 residues: CASSSRLAGGYEQYV. The CDR3 nucleotides read TGTGCCAGCAGCTCGAGACTAGCGGGAGGTTACGAGCAGTACGTC.

The chain couples TRBV19 to TRBJ2-3, with D possibly TRBD1 on 6 matching bases. Trimming stripped 8 bases from V and 1 base from J, with 13 bases between. This CDR3 comprises 14 residues. Germline CDR1 and CDR2: LNHDA and SQIVND (reference sequence). This CDR3 reads CASQTGQGTDTQYF. As DNA, the CDR3 is TGTGCCAGTCAGACAGGCCAGGGCACAGATACGCAGTATTTT.

The rearrangement uses TRBV27 and TRBJ2-2, with D possibly matching TRBD2 (5 bases). Trimming removed 3 bases at V and 6 bases at J, with 20 bases between. The CDR3 spans 17 residues. From germline, CDR1 is MNHEY and CDR2 SMNVEV (reference sequence). In nucleotides, the CDR3 is TGTGCCAGCAGTTTTCGGGTATCTAGCTCGGTCCCCGGGGAGCTGTTTTTT. Amino acid sequence: CASSFRVSSSVPGELFF.

J is TRBJ2-1 and V is TRBV19; 11 bases agree with TRBD2. This CDR3 has 15 residues. CDR1 and CDR2 from the germline V gene are LNHDA and SQIVND (reference sequence). J was trimmed by 5 bases and V by 7 bases; bases with no gene match: 7. The CDR3 nucleotides read TGTGCCAGTAACTTAGCGGGGGGGCCGAACAATGAGCAGTTCTTC. This translates into CASNLAGGPNNEQFF.

The rearrangement links TRBV2 to TRBJ2-1, with 9 positions matching TRBD1. Per the germline V gene, CDR1 is SNHLY and CDR2 is FYNNEI. This CDR3 is 15 amino acids long. Trimming cost V 9 bases and J 5 bases; bases outside gene matches: 11. The CDR3 protein is CASTYGQGLHNEQFF. DNA of the CDR3: TGTGCCAGTACTTATGGACAGGGGTTGCACAATGAGCAGTTCTTC.

This clone was observed a few times. The rearrangement joins TRBV19 to TRBJ1-2, with D possibly matching TRBD1 (6 bases). This CDR3 is 15 amino acids long. Trimming pared 8 bases from V and 4 bases from J, leaving 20 bases between. Germline-derived CDR1 and CDR2 are LNHDA and SQIVND (reference sequence). The CDR3 reads CASARDPGTSYGYTF. The CDR3 DNA is TGTGCCAGTGCGAGGGACCCCGGGACATCCTATGGCTACACCTTC.

The chain uses TRBV6-5 and TRBJ2-7, with D perhaps TRBD1 (5 bases). V was shortened by 7 bases and J by 0 bases, with 13 bases between the two germline ends. Looked up from germline, CDR1 is MNHEY and CDR2 is SVGAGI. The CDR3 spans 14 residues. Here the CDR3 reads CASMAAGFSYEQYF. In DNA, the CDR3 is TGTGCCAGCATGGCGGCAGGGTTCTCCTACGAGCAGTACTTC.